This T cell receptor beta chain was captured by sequencing in a study of vaccination and CD4 T cells after COVID-19. Study overall: With a range of 35 to 161, the median interval from diagnosis to drawing post-COVID samples was roughly 110 days. Study results and limitations: Convalescent patients had 304 of 307 vaccine-specific clones showing spike mono-reactivity.

Sequencing of the DNA from cultured CD4+ T cells was carried out with the Oncomine TCR Beta short-read assay. TCRdb called the PCR reads again in MiXCR, with one record for every CDR3 protein. The repertoire holds roughly 15,000 distinct CDR3 sequences, around 73% seen once, with roughly 9.8% in the top ten. The CDR3 extends over 15 amino acids. Trimming cost V 1 base and J 4 bases; bases outside gene matches: 6. Germline values: CDR1 SGHTA, CDR2 FQGNSA. Treatment defined: roughly 10-day PBMC culture with coronavirus spike peptide pools or control peptides (ViraFEST assay). To note about this clonotype: Its target is not known.

This sequence was found in a human donor who had recovered from COVID-19. Sequencing was performed on CD4+ T cells from blood, cultured in vitro. V usage is TRBV7-2 and J usage is TRBJ2-7; the match to TRBD2 covers 8 bases. The CDR3 sequence is CASSLGSGSMYEQYF. In DNA, the CDR3 is TGTGCCAGCAGCTTAGGAAGCGGGAGTATGTACGAGCAGTACTTC.